The rows below give T cell receptor beta chains drawn from one sample of a study of blood T cell repertoires in COVID-19. The data were produced by immunoSEQ multiplex PCR, yet TCRdb's version contains in-frame clones alone and is incomplete. Among tens of thousands of clones listed, 82% were seen once. Material for sequencing was peripheral blood. The source is a woman of 80 years or more with acute or convalescent COVID-19. CDR3s include the opening cysteine and the closing phenylalanine or tryptophan. A D gene is named only where the DNA matches it firmly. The listing skips clone size in some rows; elsewhere it reads once, few, many or a size class.

V	D	size	J	DNA	CDR3
TRBV2	.	once	TRBJ2-7	TGTGCCACATCGGGGGGAGGGGGATTGAGCTCCTACGAGCAGTACTTC	CATSGGGGLSSYEQYF
TRBV28	TRBD2	.	TRBJ2-7	TGTGCCAGCCGGCGGGAGGTAGCGGGGGCCTACGAGCAGTACTTC	CASRREVAGAYEQYF
TRBV7-9	.	.	TRBJ2-3	TGTGCCAGCAGCTTGCAGGGCACAGATACGCAGTATTTT	CASSLQGTDTQYF
TRBV28	TRBD1	.	TRBJ2-1	TGTGCCAGCATCAAATACAAAGGGGACAGGGGAAATGAGCAGTTCTTC	CASIKYKGDRGNEQFF
TRBV6-5	.	.	TRBJ1-1	TGTGCCAGCAGTATTACAGGGTCGAACACTGAAGCTTTCTTT	CASSITGSNTEAFF
TRBV12-5	.	.	TRBJ2-2	TGTGCTAGTGGTACGGGGAACAGCGCCGGGGCCGGGGAGCTGTTTTTT	CASGTGNSAGAGELFF
TRBV6-2/TRBV6-3	.	.	TRBJ1-5	TGTGCCAGCAGTTACACACCGCAGGGAACGGTTGGCAATCAGCCCCAGCATTTT	CASSYTPQGTVGNQPQHF
TRBV7-6	.	.	TRBJ1-6	TGTGCCAGCAGCTTTCAGTCGGGTCCCTCTAATTCACCCCTCCACTTT	CASSFQSGPSNSPLHF
TRBV19	.	.	TRBJ1-6	TGTGCCAGTAAAGACTTTAGTGGGGAGGATTCACCCCTCCACTTT	CASKDFSGEDSPLHF
TRBV19	.	few	TRBJ1-5	TGTGCCAGCGCCGACTCTAGCAATCAGCCCCAGCATTTT	CASADSSNQPQHF
TRBV28	.	.	TRBJ1-2	TGTGCCAGCGTCGGGGACACTCTACAAAAAATGTATGGCTACACCTTC	CASVGDTLQKMYGYTF
TRBV4-1	.	once	TRBJ2-3	TGCGCCAGCAGCCAAGATGTCTCTCGGGGGGCTGATACGCAGTATTTT	CASSQDVSRGADTQYF
TRBV28	TRBD2	once	TRBJ2-5	TGTGCCAGCACTGGGACTAGGATACAGACCCAGTACTTC	CASTGTRIQTQYF
TRBV6-4	.	.	TRBJ1-2	TGTGCCAGCAGTGACTCTTCAGAATCGAGGGGCTACACCTTC	CASSDSSESRGYTF
TRBV19	TRBD1	.	TRBJ1-1	TGTGCCAGTAGTATTACGACAGGGGGAAGAGGGAACACTGAAGCTTTCTTT	CASSITTGGRGNTEAFF
TRBV27	TRBD1	.	TRBJ1-4	TGTGCCAGCAGGAACTTTCCGGGACAGCAGAATGAAAAACTGTTTTTT	CASRNFPGQQNEKLFF
TRBV18	TRBD1	.	TRBJ2-1	TGTGCCAGCTCACTTGGGGGATTGGACAGGGGCGTCAATGAGCAGTTCTTC	CASSLGGLDRGVNEQFF
TRBV7-8	.	.	TRBJ1-6	TGTGCCAGCAGCTTAGATGGCCGTTATAATTCACCCCTCCACTTT	CASSLDGRYNSPLHF
TRBV6-1	.	few	TRBJ2-2	TGTGCCAGCAGTGACGGACTCCCCGACACCGGGGAGCTGTTTTTT	CASSDGLPDTGELFF
TRBV24-1	TRBD2	.	TRBJ2-3	TGTGCCACCAGTGATAAGAAGAGCGGGGGGGCCTTGGATACGCAGTATTTT	CATSDKKSGGALDTQYF
TRBV25-1	TRBD1	.	TRBJ1-2	TGTGCCAGCAGCAATCCGGGACAGCTCTATGGCTACACCTTC	CASSNPGQLYGYTF
TRBV7-3	.	.	TRBJ2-3	TGTGCCAGCAGCCCCCGCCTGGGGGAGGCCGATACGCAGTATTTT	CASSPRLGEADTQYF
TRBV24-1	TRBD2	.	TRBJ2-1	TGTGCCACCAGTGATCGGACCGGGACTAGCGGGAGGTTGAATGAGCAGTTCTTC	CATSDRTGTSGRLNEQFF
TRBV5-1	.	.	TRBJ2-7	TGCGCCAGCAGCCCCGACAGGCTCTCCTACGAGCAGTACTTC	CASSPDRLSYEQYF
TRBV19	.	.	TRBJ1-1	TGTGCCAGTAGTTCTAGTCGGACGGGAAACACTGAAGCTTTCTTT	CASSSSRTGNTEAFF
TRBV5-1	.	.	TRBJ1-2	TGCGCCAGCAGCCCGGACGTACCGGGGTTGTCCGCCTATGGCTACACCTTC	CASSPDVPGLSAYGYTF
TRBV6-1	.	.	TRBJ1-1	TGTGCCAGCAGCGAAGGGGCCTTGGGGAACACTGAAGCTTTCTTT	CASSEGALGNTEAFF
TRBV27	.	.	TRBJ2-5	TGTGCCAGCAGTTTATTTTGGGCAGAGAAAGAGACCCAGTACTTC	CASSLFWAEKETQYF
TRBV7-2	.	.	TRBJ2-3	TGTGCCAGCAGCGTATCAGGGGCGGGGGTAACAGATACGCAGTATTTT	CASSVSGAGVTDTQYF
TRBV5-1	.	many	TRBJ1-1	TGCGCCAGCAGCCCCGAGGGGGTGGGAGAAGCTTTCTTT	CASSPEGVGEAFF
TRBV2	TRBD2	.	TRBJ2-3	TGTGCCAGCGCCCTGCTAGCGGGGATCACAGATACGCAGTATTTT	CASALLAGITDTQYF
TRBV12-3/TRBV12-4	.	few	TRBJ1-1	TGTGCCAGCAGGGACAGCATGAACACTGAAGCTTTCTTT	CASRDSMNTEAFF